The 15 T cell receptor beta chains below were found in one sample sequenced in a study of regulatory T cells in long-lasting Graves disease. iRepertoire HTBI primers and Arm-PCR of CDR3 regions built TCR beta libraries. TCRdb re-derived calls from the multiplex PCR reads in MiXCR, one entry per CDR3 protein. The sample contains around 360,000 distinct CDR3 sequences, about 17% of which appear only once. Time point reported: newly diagnosed GD, antithyroid drugs for less than 3 months. PBMCs were the source of the RNA used for TCR sequencing. The same data also went into a second study, on T cells in Graves' hyperthyroidism and ophthalmopathy.

The specimen was peripheral blood mononuclear cells (PBMCs), collected at new diagnosis, from a patient treated with antithyroid drugs. The receptors stem from a young woman with Graves disease.

This clonotype came up a few times. The genes are TRBV20-1 and TRBJ2-3; 9 bases fit TRBD1. V was pared by 4 bases and J by 2 bases, with 10 bases of the junction left unmatched. The CDR3 consists of 16 residues. The germline gives CDR1 DFQATT, CDR2 SNEGSKA (reference sequence). The CDR3 DNA reads TGCAGTGCTACCTCCGCCGGGACAGGGTTCACAGATACGCAGTATTTT. It specifies CSATSAGTGFTDTQYF.

J is TRBJ2-4 and V is TRBV29-1; 8 bases align to TRBD2. V trimming: 7 bases; J trimming: 9 bases; junction bases outside the gene matches: 14. This CDR3 is built from 14 residues. CDR1 is SQVTM and CDR2 is ANQGSEA in the germline V gene. The CDR3 DNA follows: TGCAGCGCCCGCATTGGCGGGGGGATAGGCATTCAGTACTTC. Protein product: CSARIGGGIGIQYF.

Many counts were recorded for this clonotype. The genes are TRBV11-2 and TRBJ1-1; D not resolved. The CDR3 covers 13 residues. Germline V lookup: CDR1 SGHAT, CDR2 FQNNGV. Trimming shortened V by 0 bases and J by 8 bases, and 10 bases separated the two germline ends. The CDR3 reads CASSLDHLLEAFF. The CDR3 nucleotides are TGTGCCAGCAGCTTAGATCATCTGCTCGAAGCTTTCTTT.

This clonotype was seen at least ten times. The chain employs TRBV7-3 and TRBJ2-1; the match to TRBD1 covers 10 bases. V dropped 3 bases and J dropped 7; count of bases not matched to a gene: 3. Germline V lookup: CDR1 SGHTA, CDR2 FQGTGA. This CDR3 is 14 amino acids long. DNA for the CDR3: TGTGCCAGCAGCTTCGGACAGGGGGGGAATGAGCAGTTCTTC. It translates to CASSFGQGGNEQFF.

This clonotype was counted ten times or more. V gene TRBV7-2 combines with J gene TRBJ2-5; tentatively, D is TRBD2 (5 bases). Per the germline V gene, CDR1 is SGHTA and CDR2 is FQGNSA. V shed 2 bases and J shed 3 bases, with 13 bases lying between them. This CDR3 comprises 15 residues. The CDR3 sequence is CASSLTWTAKETQYF. The CDR3 DNA is TGTGCCAGCAGCTTAACTTGGACTGCTAAAGAGACCCAGTACTTC.

This clonotype has a count of ten or more. This rearrangement joins TRBV7-2 to TRBJ1-5, with D maybe TRBD1 (6 bases). The CDR3 covers 15 residues. With 5 bases removed from V and 5 bases from J, the gap between germline ends came to 16 bases. Germline assignment: CDR1 SGHTA and CDR2 FQGNSA. The CDR3 DNA reads as TGTGCCAGCAGCCCCAAACAGGGCGGCGATCAGCCCCAGCATTTT. Translated, it gives CASSPKQGGDQPQHF.

This clonotype has ten or more counts. The chain uses TRBV28 and TRBJ2-2; 8 bases match TRBD2. Germline CDR1 MDHEN, CDR2 SYDVKM. J gave up 6 bases and V 7 bases, and 19 bases lay outside the gene matches. This CDR3 comprises 18 residues. The CDR3 DNA is TGTGCCAGCACCCCGTTCCGGCGGGGGGATAACACGCCCGGGGAGCTGTTTTTT. This translates into CASTPFRRGDNTPGELFF. Together with reference TRBV28 and TRBJ2-2, the CDR3 gives the full variable domain: DVKVTQSSRYLVKRTGEKVFLECVQDMDHENMFWYRQDPGLGLRLIYFSYDVKMKEKGDIPEGYSVSREKKERFSLILESASTNQTSMYLCASTPFRRGDNTPGELFFGEGSRLTVL.

This chain joins TRBV7-3 and TRBJ1-1; D gene ambiguous. The germline V and J ends were trimmed by 1 base and 3 bases, with 12 bases remaining between them. CDR1 and CDR2 (germline): SGHTA, FQGTGA. This CDR3 comprises 15 residues. The CDR3 DNA is TGTGCCAGCAGCTTAAGCCAAGGGATCCACACTGAAGCTTTCTTT. Protein sequence: CASSLSQGIHTEAFF.

This clonotype was seen ten or more times. The J gene is TRBJ2-3, the V gene TRBV7-9, with D possibly being TRBD1 or TRBD2 (5 bases each). V lost 5 bases to trimming and J lost 2 bases, with 17 bases between them. The CDR3 has 16 residues. In germline, CDR1 is SEHNR, CDR2 FQNEAQ (reference sequence). CDR3 amino acids: CASSRQGGGSTDTQYF. The DNA of the CDR3 is TGTGCCAGCAGCCGCCAGGGCGGCGGGTCCACAGATACGCAGTATTTT.

On this clonotype: A much larger clone is a single base away; this may be a read error. As the CDR3 is not closed by the conserved phenylalanine or tryptophan, this likely results from a read error. The genes are TRBV30 and TRBJ2-5; D possibly matches TRBD1 or TRBD2 (6 bases each). This CDR3 region has 13 residues. Germline CDR1 reads GTSNPN; CDR2 reads SVGIG (reference sequence). V lost 2 bases and J lost 5, with 12 bases in between. CDR3 amino acids: CAWSLGGLETQYL. CDR3 sequence (DNA): TGTGCCTGGAGTTTGGGGGGCCTGGAGACCCAGTACCTC.

The table lists this clonotype with a few counts. V is TRBV24-1 and J is TRBJ1-2, with 8 bases aligning to TRBD1. The germline CDR1 and CDR2 sequences are KGHDR and SFDVKD. The CDR3 is 13 amino acids. V was clipped by 5 bases and J by 6 bases; unmatched bases: 4. The CDR3 spells CATSAQGAHGYTF. CDR3 sequence (DNA): TGTGCCACCAGTGCCCAGGGGGCGCATGGCTACACCTTC.

The chain joins TRBV12-3 or TRBV12-4 to TRBJ2-2, with 13 bases fitting TRBD2. V shed 8 bases and J 6 bases; nucleotides not matched to a gene: 12. This CDR3 contains 17 residues. CDR3 nucleotide sequence: TGTGCCAGCGGAACCGGGACTAGCGGGACCCTGGCCGGGGAGCTGTTTTTT. Translating gives CASGTGTSGTLAGELFF.

CDR3 DNA: TGCAGTGCTATTTCGGGACTAGCGGGAACCGAGCAGTACTTC. Protein sequence: CSAISGLAGTEQYF. This sequence joins TRBV20-1 and TRBJ2-7; 13 bases fit TRBD2. The CDR3 has 14 residues. Trimming removed 4 bases from V and 6 bases from J; junction bases left unmatched: 6. Germline lookup yields CDR1 DFQATT and CDR2 SNEGSKA (reference sequence).

With regard to this clonotype: A much larger clone sits a single nucleotide away, making a read error possible. V is TRBV28 and J is TRBJ1-5, with 10 positions matching TRBD1. The length of the CDR3 is 16 residues. The trim removed 0 bases at V and 5 bases at J, leaving 4 bases unmatched. Germline CDR1 is MDHEN and CDR2 is SYDVKM. The CDR3 loop is CASSLWDRGGDQPQHF. Written as DNA, the CDR3 is TGTGCCAGCAGTTTATGGGACAGGGGGGGGGATCAGCCCCAGCATTTT. Combining the CDR3 with reference TRBV28 and TRBJ1-5 gives the whole variable domain DVKVTQSSRYLVKRTGEKVFLECVQDMDHENMFWYRQDPGLGLRLIYFSYDVKMKEKGDIPEGYSVSREKKERFSLILESASTNQTSMYLCASSLWDRGGDQPQHFGDGTRLSIL.

There are many counts of this clonotype. The chain carries TRBV28 and TRBJ1-1; no firm D call. The V gene's germline CDR1 is MDHEN and CDR2 SYDVKM. CDR3 size: 12 residues. Trimming took 5 bases from V and 1 from J, leaving 5 bases between them. The DNA for the CDR3 is TGTGCCAGCAGTCGGTGGAACACTGAAGCTTTCTTT. This codes for CASSRWNTEAFF.